These T cell receptor beta chains were read from a single sample in a study of siplizumab effects on memory and regulatory T cells. TCRdb's table, derived via immunoSEQ multiplex PCR, lists solely in-frame clones and lacks some. The sample has nearly 85,000 clones; approximately 95% are singletons. Sequencing was performed on CD8+ T cells sorted from blood. The receptors stem from a human donor in good health. Each CDR3 is given with its conserved first and last residue. Fields, in order: clone size, V gene, J gene, D gene, CDR3 protein, CDR3 DNA. The D gene is left open where the match is weak. Size tells how often a clone was seen (once, few, many) or the class of an expanded clone, and some rows leave it out.

>.|TRBV28|TRBJ2-3|.
CASSATGGIPATQYF
TGTGCCAGCAGTGCCACCGGCGGGATCCCTGCTACGCAGTATTTT
>.|TRBV27|TRBJ2-7|TRBD1
CASSFSGGDRGFYEQYF
TGTGCCAGCAGTTTCTCGGGAGGGGACAGGGGGTTCTACGAGCAGTACTTC
>.|TRBV27|TRBJ2-6|.
CASSLSRSGANVLTF
TGTGCCAGCAGTTTGTCCAGGTCTGGGGCCAACGTCCTGACTTTC
>.|TRBV9|TRBJ2-2|.
CASSVGSGSTTGELFF
TGTGCCAGCAGCGTAGGCTCCGGATCGACCACCGGGGAGCTGTTTTTT
>.|TRBV25-1|TRBJ2-2|TRBD1
CASRGRQGWNTGELFF
TGTGCCAGCAGGGGACGACAGGGTTGGAACACCGGGGAGCTGTTTTTT
>.|TRBV6-5|TRBJ2-1|.
CASSYSGYNEQFF
TGTGCCAGCAGTTACTCGGGTTACAATGAGCAGTTCTTC
>once|TRBV10-3|TRBJ2-3|.
CAISQGGTDTQYF
TGTGCCATCAGTCAGGGAGGCACAGATACGCAGTATTTT
>.|TRBV5-1|TRBJ1-1|TRBD1
CASGKTGEGMNTEAFF
TGCGCCAGCGGTAAGACAGGGGAAGGGATGAACACTGAAGCTTTCTTT
>.|TRBV27|TRBJ1-4|TRBD1
CASSSWTGGTEKLFF
TGTGCCAGCAGTTCCTGGACAGGGGGAACAGAAAAACTGTTTTTT
>.|TRBV13|TRBJ2-1|TRBD2
CASSLGLAGYSYNEQFF
TGTGCCAGCAGCTTAGGACTAGCGGGCTACTCCTACAATGAGCAGTTCTTC
>.|TRBV11-2|TRBJ2-5|TRBD2
CASSFLQSSGQETQYF
TGTGCCAGCAGCTTCCTTCAGTCTAGCGGGCAAGAGACCCAGTACTTC
>.|TRBV9|TRBJ2-2|.
CASSVGNTGELFF
TGTGCCAGCAGCGTAGGGAACACCGGGGAGCTGTTTTTT
>.|TRBV11-2|TRBJ1-5|TRBD1
CASSSTGGGSNQPQHF
TGTGCCAGCAGCTCAACAGGGGGGGGGAGCAATCAGCCCCAGCATTTT
>once|TRBV27|TRBJ2-2|.
CASSLPNTGELFF
TGTGCCAGCAGTTTACCGAACACCGGGGAGCTGTTTTTT
>.|TRBV19|TRBJ2-1|TRBD2
CASSHVREVADEQFF
TGTGCCAGTAGCCACGTACGGGAGGTAGCCGATGAGCAGTTCTTC
>.|TRBV5-4|TRBJ2-1|TRBD1
CASSLVTGGNEQFF
TGTGCCAGCAGCTTGGTGACAGGGGGCAATGAGCAGTTCTTC
>.|TRBV4-2|TRBJ2-5|TRBD1
CASSPTGRGHGETQYF
TGTGCCAGCAGCCCCACGGGCAGGGGGCATGGGGAGACCCAGTACTTC
>.|TRBV7-9|TRBJ2-3|.
CASSPPEGTQYF
TGTGCCAGCAGCCCACCGGAAGGTACGCAGTATTTT
>.|TRBV2|TRBJ1-2|.
CASTISDSYGYTF
TGTGCCAGCACTATTTCCGACAGCTATGGCTACACCTTC
>once|TRBV27|TRBJ2-7|.
CASSWSGSTYEQYF
TGTGCCAGCAGTTGGAGCGGGTCTACCTACGAGCAGTACTTC
>.|TRBV19|TRBJ2-3|.
CASSIGLGIRDTQYF
TGTGCCAGTAGTATAGGTCTGGGTATCAGAGATACGCAGTATTTT
>.|TRBV27|TRBJ2-4|.
CASMALAKNIQYF
TGTGCCAGCATGGCTTTGGCCAAAAACATTCAGTACTTC
>.|TRBV7-9|TRBJ2-5|.
CASSLDIGQETQYF
TGTGCCAGCAGCTTAGATATAGGTCAAGAGACCCAGTACTTC
>.|TRBV4-2|TRBJ2-2|.
CASSQAWDVYVATGELFF
TGTGCCAGCAGCCAAGCCTGGGATGTTTACGTGGCGACCGGGGAGCTGTTTTTT
>.|TRBV19|TRBJ1-1|TRBD1
CASSMAGGANTEAFF
TGTGCCAGTAGTATGGCAGGGGGCGCGAACACTGAAGCTTTCTTT
>.|TRBV9|TRBJ2-7|.
CASSDAMRSEQYF
TGTGCCAGCAGCGACGCTATGAGGTCCGAGCAGTACTTC
>.|TRBV28|TRBJ1-5|.
CASSLTVNQPQHF
TGTGCCAGCAGCCTCACCGTCAATCAGCCCCAGCATTTT
>.|TRBV6-1|TRBJ1-1|.
CASSLGVNTEAFF
TGTGCCAGCAGCCTCGGGGTGAACACTGAAGCTTTCTTT
>.|TRBV19|TRBJ1-5|.
CASSPSGGSNQPQHF
TGTGCCAGTAGCCCCTCCGGGGGTAGCAATCAGCCCCAGCATTTT
>.|TRBV7-6|TRBJ2-7|.
CASSLRTASSYEQYF
TGTGCCAGCAGCCTAAGGACAGCCTCCTCCTACGAGCAGTACTTC
>.|TRBV5-1|TRBJ1-4|.
CASSLRFTGSATNEKLFF
TGCGCCAGCAGCTTACGTTTTACAGGCTCTGCAACTAATGAAAAACTGTTTTTT
>.|TRBV19|TRBJ1-1|.
CASSFRSTGNTEAFF
TGTGCCAGTAGTTTTCGTTCGACAGGGAACACTGAAGCTTTCTTT
>.|TRBV27|TRBJ2-7|.
CASSQISGADYEQYF
TGTGCCAGCAGTCAAATAAGCGGAGCAGACTACGAGCAGTACTTC
>.|TRBV7-8|TRBJ2-7|.
CASSLWSGDEQYF
TGTGCCAGCAGCTTATGGTCCGGGGACGAGCAGTACTTC
>.|TRBV19|TRBJ2-7|.
CASSLDEGGSYEQYF
TGTGCCAGTAGCCTGGATGAAGGGGGCTCCTACGAGCAGTACTTC